Following are 17 T cell receptor beta chains from one sample sequenced in a study of shared clonotypes between healthy human individuals. Some clones are missing from TCRdb's copy, which holds only in-frame ones; the method was immunoSEQ multiplex PCR. Seen here are 1,400,000 or so clones, around 98.5% observed once, and the top ten hold roughly 0.36%. The sequencing input was naive CD4+ T cells sorted from blood. Subset specified: CD45RA+ positively selected. Receptors were obtained from a man aged 25 to 40 in good health.

The J gene is TRBJ2-7, the V gene TRBV30; D is perhaps TRBD2 (5 bases). V lost 4 bases and J 4 bases, leaving 11 bases between the germline ends. Germline CDR1 is GTSNPN and CDR2 is SVGIG (reference sequence). This CDR3 region has 12 residues. CDR3 loop: CAWNPPGYEQYF. In DNA, the CDR3 is TGTGCCTGGAATCCCCCGGGGTACGAGCAGTACTTC.

The chain couples TRBV19 to TRBJ2-1; 11 nucleotides match TRBD2. Looked up from germline, CDR1 is LNHDA and CDR2 is SQIVND (reference sequence). There are 15 residues in the CDR3. The V gene end was trimmed by 7 bases and the J gene end by 6 bases; junction bases not matched to a gene: 8. The CDR3, as DNA: TGTGCCAGTATAGGAGCTAGCGGGAGGATCAATGAGCAGTTCTTC. It translates to CASIGASGRINEQFF.

The genes are TRBV5-1 and TRBJ1-1; the D gene is possibly TRBD1 (5 bases). The CDR3 extends over 15 amino acids. The V gene lost 3 bases and the J gene lost 1 base, with 13 bases spanning the gap. CDR1 and CDR2 (germline): SGHRS, YFSETQ. The CDR3 spells CASSSTGTPNTEAFF. CDR3 nucleotide sequence: TGCGCCAGCAGCTCAACAGGCACCCCGAACACTGAAGCTTTCTTT.

The V and J genes are TRBV2 and TRBJ2-5; 8 nucleotides agree with TRBD2. Germline lookup yields CDR1 SNHLY and CDR2 FYNNEI. The V gene end was trimmed by 8 bases and the J gene end by 3 bases; junction bases not matched to a gene: 17. This CDR3 comprises 17 residues. CDR3 residues: CASLKVPGSGIEETQYF. The CDR3 nucleotides read TGTGCCAGCTTGAAGGTCCCGGGTAGCGGGATAGAAGAGACCCAGTACTTC.

The V and J genes are TRBV14 and TRBJ2-1; 10 bases fit TRBD1. This CDR3 is 15 amino acids long. Germline V CDR1 and CDR2: SGHDN, FVKESK. Trimming removed 6 bases from V and 7 bases from J; junction bases left unmatched: 9. The CDR3 DNA reads TGTGCCAGCAGTCGTGACAGGGGGCGCTTGAATGAGCAGTTCTTC. Protein sequence: CASSRDRGRLNEQFF. Looking up the rest from reference TRBV14 and TRBJ2-1 gives the full variable domain: EAGVTQFPSHSVIEKGQTVTLRCDPISGHDNLYWYRRVMGKEIKFLLHFVKESKQDESGMPNNRFLAERTGGTYSTLKVQPAELEDSGVYFCASSRDRGRLNEQFFGPGTRLTVL.

This sequence joins TRBV27 and TRBJ1-1; unclear D gene. This CDR3 region has 13 residues. Trimming shortened V by 7 bases and J by 4 bases, and 13 bases separated the two germline ends. Germline assignment: CDR1 MNHEY and CDR2 SMNVEV (reference sequence). The CDR3 protein is CASTKSGFTEAFF. DNA of the CDR3: TGTGCCAGCACCAAATCAGGTTTCACTGAAGCTTTCTTT.

The V and J genes are TRBV19 and TRBJ1-4; D is uncertain. The CDR3 length is 14 residues. V gave up 4 bases and J gave up 8 bases, with 14 bases separating them. Germline loops: CDR1 LNHDA, CDR2 SQIVND (reference sequence). The CDR3 nucleotides are TGTGCCAGTAGTAGGACCGCCGCGGAGGAAAAACTGTTTTTT. Translated: CASSRTAAEEKLFF.

Comment on this clone: Other DNA sequences of this sample code for an identical CDR3. V and J are TRBV5-6 and TRBJ2-2; D gene ambiguous. Trimming pared 0 bases from V and 1 base from J, leaving 4 bases between. In germline, CDR1 is SGHDT, CDR2 YYEEEE. CDR3 length: 14 residues. CDR3 in DNA: TGTGCCAGCAGCTTGGGGAGGAACACCGGGGAGCTGTTTTTT. Translated: CASSLGRNTGELFF. Full variable domain (missing parts from reference TRBV5-6 and TRBJ2-2): DAGVTQSPTHLIKTRGQQVTLRCSPKSGHDTVSWYQQALGQGPQFIFQYYEEEERQRGNFPDRFSGHQFPNYSSELNVNALLLGDSALYLCASSLGRNTGELFFGEGSRLTVL.

The V and J genes are TRBV12-1 and TRBJ1-5; the table's D call TRBD1 went unverified against the DNA. TRBV12-1 is a known pseudogene. The CDR3 runs to 18 residues. CDR3 coding DNA: TGTGCCAGCAGCTTTGGGGGACAGGGGGCGCAGGTGGGTCAGCCCCAGCATTTT. This translates into CASSFGGQGAQVGQPQHF.

Only one count was recorded for this clone. The V gene is TRBV9, the J gene TRBJ1-4, with D possibly being TRBD1 (5 bases). V was shortened by 4 bases and J by 5 bases, with 18 bases between the two germline ends. In germline, CDR1 is SGDLS, CDR2 YYNGEE. The CDR3 sequence is 16 residues long. The CDR3 sequence: CASSTREQVGNEKLFF. DNA of the CDR3: TGTGCCAGCAGCACCCGAGAACAGGTCGGAAATGAAAAACTGTTTTTT.

The rearrangement joins TRBV29-1 to TRBJ2-2, with 14 bases aligning to TRBD2. From germline, CDR1 is SQVTM and CDR2 ANQGSEA. Germline trimming cut 6 bases from V and 4 bases from J; bases unmatched to any gene: 10. The CDR3 is 17 residues long. In nucleotides, the CDR3 is TGCAGCGTAACCTCCAGGACTAGCGGGAGGTCCACCGGGGAGCTGTTTTTT. As protein: CSVTSRTSGRSTGELFF.

The V and J genes are TRBV5-6 and TRBJ2-2; no clear D. The CDR3 loop spans 15 amino acids. Germline V gene data show CDR1 as SGHDT and CDR2 as YYEEEE. V was clipped by 0 bases and J by 4 bases, with 10 bases between them. CDR3 loop: CASSLAGGATGELFF. CDR3 nucleotides: TGTGCCAGCAGCTTGGCGGGTGGTGCCACCGGGGAGCTGTTTTTT.

The CDR3 nucleotides are TGTGCCAGCAGCTTAGAAAGGTTAAACGAGCAGTTCTTC. Encoded protein: CASSLERLNEQFF. This chain connects TRBV11-2 to TRBJ2-1; no definite D call. The CDR3 has 13 amino acids. V was trimmed by 0 bases and J by 10 bases, leaving 10 bases between them. Germline V gene sequence: CDR1 SGHAT, CDR2 FQNNGV. Complete variable domain (other parts from reference TRBV11-2 and TRBJ2-1): EAGVAQSPRYKIIEKRQSVAFWCNPISGHATLYWYQQILGQGPKLLIQFQNNGVVDDSQLPKDRFSAERLKGVDSTLKIQPAKLEDSAVYLCASSLERLNEQFFGPGTRLTVL.

This clone was picked up a small number of times. The sample contains more than one DNA sequence encoding this CDR3. This chain links TRBV5-1 with TRBJ1-1; no reliable D call. The V gene lost 0 bases and the J gene lost 0 bases, with 3 bases spanning the gap. Per the germline V gene, CDR1 is SGHRS and CDR2 is YFSETQ. The CDR3 runs to 13 residues. CDR3 sequence: CASSLGMNTEAFF. CDR3 in DNA: TGCGCCAGCAGCTTGGGGATGAACACTGAAGCTTTCTTT. The whole variable domain, remainder taken from reference TRBV5-1 and TRBJ1-1, is KAGVTQTPRYLIKTRGQQVTLSCSPISGHRSVSWYQQTPGQGLQFLFEYFSETQRNKGNFPGRFSGRQFSNSRSEMNVSTLELGDSALYLCASSLGMNTEAFFGQGTRLTVV.

This chain links TRBV29-1 with TRBJ2-3; 13 bases agree with TRBD2. With V trimmed by 4 bases and J by 2 bases, 3 bases remained unmatched. Looked up from germline, CDR1 is SQVTM and CDR2 is ANQGSEA. The CDR3 is made up of 15 amino acids. The CDR3 bases are TGCAGCGTTGTAGGGACTAGCGGGAACACAGATACGCAGTATTTT. It yields the protein CSVVGTSGNTDTQYF.

The genes are TRBV20-1 and TRBJ2-7, with D unresolved. Trimming took off 4 bases at V and 2 bases at J, with 3 bases between the two ends. From germline, CDR1 is DFQATT and CDR2 SNEGSKA (reference sequence). The CDR3 has 10 amino acids. The CDR3 region is CSATAYEQYF. The CDR3 DNA follows: TGCAGTGCTACGGCCTACGAGCAGTACTTC.

This clone was recorded once. The rearrangement joins TRBV15 to TRBJ2-3; D gene uncertain. The CDR3 loop spans 14 amino acids. Per germline, CDR1 LNHNV and CDR2 YYDKDF (reference sequence). Trimming removed 8 bases from V and 1 base from J, with 13 bases in between. The CDR3 is CATALELRTDTQYF. The CDR3 nucleotides are TGTGCCACCGCATTGGAACTCCGCACAGATACGCAGTATTTT. Based on the CDR3 plus reference TRBV15 and TRBJ2-3, the full variable domain is DAMVIQNPRYQVTQFGKPVTLSCSQTLNHNVMYWYQQKSSQAPKLLFHYYDKDFNNEADTPDNFQSRRPNTSFCFLDIRSPGLGDTAMYLCATALELRTDTQYFGPGTRLTVL.